This passage covers 25 T cell receptor beta chains from one sample sequenced in a study of cytomegalovirus exposure and HLA in healthy donors. The method was immunoSEQ multiplex PCR; TCRdb's version includes in-frame clones alone and lacks a portion of them. The sample contains around 140,000 clones, 70% to 90% of which appear only once. Sequenced sample: PBMCs. These receptor sequences come from a man aged 18 to 29 in good health and CMV-seropositive.

This clone was counted a single time. Within the sample, other DNA sequences also encode this same CDR3. The chain recombines TRBV30 with TRBJ1-6, with a tentative D call TRBD1 (5 bases). CDR1 is GTSNPN, CDR2 SVGIG, per germline (reference sequence). V was cut by 3 bases and J by 7 bases, with 10 bases left in between. The CDR3 length is 13 residues. CDR3 nucleotide sequence: TGTGCCTGGAGCCGGCAGGGAAATTCACCCCTCCACTTT. The encoded protein is CAWSRQGNSPLHF.

This sequence joins TRBV29-1 and TRBJ2-3; no clear D gene. Germline CDR1 reads SQVTM; CDR2 reads ANQGSEA. This CDR3 contains 11 residues. Trimming pared 6 bases from V and 2 bases from J, leaving 6 bases between. Here the CDR3 DNA reads TGCAGCGTCGACACCACAGATACGCAGTATTTT. Encoded protein: CSVDTTDTQYF.

The rearrangement links TRBV11-2 to TRBJ2-7, with 10 bases fitting TRBD2. V shed 3 bases and J 3 bases; nucleotides not matched to a gene: 5. The CDR3 extends over 15 amino acids. Germline V gene lookup returns CDR1 SGHAT and CDR2 FQNNGV. DNA of the CDR3: TGTGCCAGCAGCTTGAGCGGGACTAGCGTCTACGAGCAGTACTTC. This codes for CASSLSGTSVYEQYF.

The chain employs TRBV5-6 and TRBJ2-7; 10 bases fit TRBD1. Germline CDR1 is SGHDT and CDR2 is YYEEEE. The V segment lost 6 bases and the J segment 3 bases; nucleotides outside the gene matches: 6. This CDR3 has 14 amino acids. For the CDR3, the DNA is TGTGCCAGCACCCCCGGGACAGGGGACTACGAGCAGTACTTC. Protein: CASTPGTGDYEQYF.

This clone was observed a few times. This chain connects TRBV14 to TRBJ2-7; D might be TRBD2 (5 bases). The germline CDR1 and CDR2 sequences are SGHDN and FVKESK. Trimming took off 4 bases at V and 3 bases at J, with 16 bases between the two ends. This CDR3 has 15 residues. The CDR3 sequence: CASSPAGLGYYEQYF. The CDR3, as DNA: TGTGCCAGCAGCCCCGCTGGACTGGGGTACTACGAGCAGTACTTC.

This clone was seen only once. CDR3 DNA: TGTGCCAGCAGCTTATATCACCGGGACAGGGTTGTAGAGACCCAGTACTTC. It codes for CASSLYHRDRVVETQYF. V is TRBV7-2 and J is TRBJ2-5; 9 bases fit TRBD1. Germline V gene sequence: CDR1 SGHTA, CDR2 FQGNSA. CDR3 length: 17 amino acids. Losses at the gene ends were 2 bases for V and 4 bases for J; bases not matched to a gene: 11.

The V and J genes are TRBV2 and TRBJ2-2, with D perhaps matching TRBD1 (6 bases). Trimming took off 7 bases at V and 5 bases at J, with 20 bases between the two ends. CDR3 length equals 16 residues. The germline V gene has CDR1 SNHLY and CDR2 FYNNEI. CDR3 region: CASTPANRVGTGELFF. The CDR3 nucleotides read TGTGCCAGCACCCCCGCCAACAGGGTAGGAACCGGGGAGCTGTTTTTT.

This chain connects TRBV30 to TRBJ1-6; weak D call: TRBD1 (5 bases). With 4 bases removed from V and 5 bases from J, the gap between germline ends came to 15 bases. Germline-derived CDR1 and CDR2 are GTSNPN and SVGIG (reference sequence). The CDR3 covers 15 residues. CDR3 sequence reads: CAWIQGGANNSPLHF. CDR3 in DNA: TGTGCCTGGATTCAGGGAGGGGCTAATAATTCACCCCTCCACTTT.

Only a few counts were recorded for this clone. The chain combines TRBV12-5 with TRBJ1-5; D is uncertain. V was trimmed by 6 bases and J by 6 bases, leaving 12 bases between them. Germline values: CDR1 LGHNT, CDR2 FRNRAP. The CDR3 consists of 13 residues. CDR3 DNA sequence: TGTGCTAGTGGGACCAGACTTTTTCAGCCCCAGCATTTT. It codes for CASGTRLFQPQHF.

The gene calls are TRBV6-5 and TRBJ1-5, with 7 bases fitting TRBD1. Per germline, CDR1 MNHEY and CDR2 SVGAGI. The V segment lost 6 bases and the J segment 2 bases; nucleotides outside the gene matches: 7. The CDR3 is made up of 15 amino acids. For the CDR3, the DNA is TGTGCCAGCAGACTCACAGGGGTAGGCAATCAGCCCCAGCATTTT. Protein product: CASRLTGVGNQPQHF.

In its sample, this clone was seen once. The CDR3 sequence is CASSSDNDTDTQYF. The CDR3 coding sequence is TGTGCCAGCAGCTCAGATAATGACACAGATACGCAGTATTTT. The gene calls are TRBV13 and TRBJ2-3; no reliable D call. V was cut by 4 bases and J by 2 bases, with 10 bases left in between. Germline V lookup: CDR1 PRHDT, CDR2 FYEKMQ (reference sequence). This CDR3 has 14 residues.

This clone was recorded only once. V gene TRBV6-4 combines with J gene TRBJ1-2; possibly TRBD1 for D (6 bases). CDR1 MRHNA and CDR2 SNTAGT come from the germline V gene. V lost 5 bases to trimming and J lost 4 bases, with 17 bases between them. The CDR3 has 15 residues. CDR3 residues: CASSQRDGGGYGYTF. The CDR3 DNA follows: TGTGCCAGCAGTCAGCGGGACGGGGGCGGCTATGGCTACACCTTC.

The genes are TRBV5-1 and TRBJ2-2, with 7 bases matching TRBD1. With V trimmed by 4 bases and J by 10 bases, 10 bases remained unmatched. This CDR3 has 14 residues. CDR1 and CDR2 from the germline V gene are SGHRS and YFSETQ. The CDR3 region is CASSRGQVGPELFF. CDR3 sequence (DNA): TGCGCCAGCAGCCGCGGACAGGTGGGTCCGGAGCTGTTTTTT.

This clone has a single count. The chain employs TRBV27 and TRBJ2-5; TRBD2 aligns across 8 bases. This CDR3 has 15 amino acids. Germline lookup yields CDR1 MNHEY and CDR2 SMNVEV (reference sequence). Trimming took 8 bases from V and 1 from J; bases not matched to a gene: 9. CDR3 bases: TGTGCCAGCGGTAGTTTGGGACTAGGCCAAGAGACCCAGTACTTC. Translation: CASGSLGLGQETQYF.

This chain joins TRBV9 and TRBJ1-2; no firm D call. The CDR3 spans 16 residues. The germline CDR1 and CDR2 sequences are SGDLS and YYNGEE. V lost 3 bases and J 8 bases, leaving 23 bases between the germline ends. This CDR3 reads CASSAPSAAAPHGYTF. The DNA for the CDR3 is TGTGCCAGCAGCGCCCCCTCCGCGGCCGCTCCCCACGGCTACACCTTC. The full variable domain, completed using reference TRBV9 and TRBJ1-2, is DSGVTQTPKHLITATGQRVTLRCSPRSGDLSVYWYQQSLDQGLQFLIQYYNGEERAKGNILERFSAQQFPDLHSELNLSSLELGDSALYFCASSAPSAAAPHGYTFGSGTRLTVV.

This clone was counted a single time. The chain carries TRBV5-6 and TRBJ1-2; D not resolved. The CDR3 totals 16 residues. The germline V gene encodes CDR1 SGHDT and CDR2 YYEEEE. Deletions cut 3 bases from V and 2 bases from J, with 17 bases between. CDR3 in amino acids: CASSSIRFGINYGYTF. CDR3 DNA: TGTGCCAGCAGCTCTATCAGGTTTGGAATCAACTATGGCTACACCTTC.

The chain uses TRBV7-2 and TRBJ2-7; a weak D match, TRBD2 (6 bases). In germline, CDR1 is SGHTA, CDR2 FQGNSA. The CDR3 loop spans 14 amino acids. Trimming removed 3 bases from V and 1 base from J, with 10 bases in between. The CDR3 sequence: CASSFIAGSYEQYF. In DNA form, the CDR3 reads TGTGCCAGCAGCTTTATCGCGGGGTCCTACGAGCAGTACTTC. Full variable domain (rest looked up from reference TRBV7-2 and TRBJ2-7): GAGVSQSPSNKVTEKGKDVELRCDPISGHTALYWYRQSLGQGLEFLIYFQGNSAPDKSGLPSDRFSAERTGGSVSTLTIQRTQQEDSAVYLCASSFIAGSYEQYFGPGTRLTVT.

J is TRBJ2-1 and V is TRBV12-2; the D call TRBD2 from the table was never checked on the DNA. TRBV12-2 is termed a pseudogene. The CDR3 sequence is 16 residues long. CDR3 bases: TGTGCACCTCATTTTCCGACTAGCGGGGCCAACAATGAGCAGTTCTTC. Translation gives CAPHFPTSGANNEQFF.

The rearrangement links TRBV19 to TRBJ2-3; the match to TRBD2 covers 10 bases. V was pared by 6 bases and J by 5 bases, with 8 bases of the junction left unmatched. The CDR3 consists of 15 residues. The germline V gene encodes CDR1 LNHDA and CDR2 SQIVND (reference sequence). The CDR3 sequence: CASRRSGGAVDTQYF. CDR3 bases: TGTGCCAGTAGAAGGAGCGGGGGGGCTGTAGATACGCAGTATTTT. Full variable domain (missing parts from reference TRBV19 and TRBJ2-3): DGGITQSPKYLFRKEGQNVTLSCEQNLNHDAMYWYRQDPGQGLRLIYYSQIVNDFQKGDIAEGYSVSREKKESFPLTVTSAQKNPTAFYLCASRRSGGAVDTQYFGPGTRLTVL.

The genes are TRBV6-7 and TRBJ1-1, with TRBD1 identical over 11 bases. TRBV6-7 is an ORF, and what it does is uncertain. Germline trimming cut 5 bases from V and 4 bases from J; bases unmatched to any gene: 9. The CDR3 length is 16 residues. The chain's CDR3 is CASSHKLGQGVTEAFF. CDR3 coding DNA: TGTGCCAGCAGTCACAAGCTGGGACAGGGGGTCACTGAAGCTTTCTTT.

The chain joins TRBV5-1 to TRBJ2-1; tentatively, D is TRBD2 (7 bases). Germline V gene sequence: CDR1 SGHRS, CDR2 YFSETQ. The CDR3 length is 15 residues. Deletions cut 4 bases from V and 6 bases from J, with 17 bases between. The CDR3 DNA sequence: TGCGCCAGCAGCGCTGGACTAGGGGGAAGCAATGAGCAGTTCTTC. Amino acids: CASSAGLGGSNEQFF.

The V gene is TRBV4-1, the J gene TRBJ2-1; tentative D call: TRBD1 (6 bases). With 0 bases removed from V and 0 bases from J, the gap between germline ends came to 15 bases. This CDR3 contains 18 residues. Germline CDR1 reads MGHRA; CDR2 reads YSYEKL. DNA for the CDR3: TGCGCCAGCAGCCAAGACGGGGTGGGGGCCCTCTCCTACAATGAGCAGTTCTTC. It translates to CASSQDGVGALSYNEQFF.

This rearrangement joins TRBV6-5 to TRBJ2-1; the D is unclear. V dropped 0 bases and J dropped 4 bases, with 7 bases sitting between them. The CDR3 runs to 14 residues. Germline V gives CDR1 MNHEY, CDR2 SVGAGI. The DNA of the CDR3 is TGTGCCAGCAGTTACTCGAGTCGTTACAATGAGCAGTTCTTC. Translating gives CASSYSSRYNEQFF.

The V gene is TRBV6-5, the J gene TRBJ1-2; 9 bases are a match to TRBD1. The germline gives CDR1 MNHEY, CDR2 SVGAGI. V shed 7 bases, J shed 4 bases, and the junction held 10 bases outside the gene matches. The CDR3 contains 15 residues. The CDR3 protein is CASTRWGDRVYGYTF. CDR3 DNA sequence: TGTGCCAGCACCCGATGGGGGGACAGGGTCTATGGCTACACCTTC.

The chain has TRBV30 and TRBJ1-1; 7 bases align to TRBD1. V dropped 8 bases and J dropped 3; count of bases not matched to a gene: 9. The CDR3 length is 13 residues. The germline CDR1 and CDR2 sequences are GTSNPN and SVGIG (reference sequence). CDR3 sequence (DNA): TGTGCCCAGGGTCGGCAGGGGGACACTGAAGCTTTCTTT. Amino acids: CAQGRQGDTEAFF.